The rows below give T cell receptor beta chains drawn from one sample of a study of graft-versus-host responses after intestinal transplantation. Sequencing was performed with immunoSEQ multiplex PCR; in TCRdb, only in-frame clones are kept and a portion is missing. In the table there are approximately 12,000 clones, roughly 80% of which are singletons. The source was ileum tissue, collected 23 days after intestinal transplant. These receptors were collected from a human patient who received an intestinal transplant, so some T cells may come from the graft donor. Both conserved end residues are part of each CDR3. The order of the fields is clone size, V gene, J gene, D gene, CDR3 DNA, CDR3 protein. The D gene is left open where the match is weak. Rows give clone size only sometimes, using once, few, many, or a class for an expanded clone.

NA	TRBV10-2	TRBJ1-4	TRBD1	TGCGCCAGCAGTGATTGGACAGGGGTTGAAAAACTGTTTTTT	CASSDWTGVEKLFF
NA	TRBV25-1	TRBJ1-2	NA	TGTGCCACCACCGGGGGAGGTGGCTACACCTTC	CATTGGGGYTF
NA	TRBV28	TRBJ2-1	NA	TGTGCCAGCAGTATAGGAGTAACAAATGAGCAGTTCTTC	CASSIGVTNEQFF
NA	TRBV9	TRBJ1-2	NA	TGTGCCAGCAGCGTATCGGACAGTCCTAACTATGGCTACACCTTC	CASSVSDSPNYGYTF
NA	TRBV5-4	TRBJ2-7	NA	TGTGCCAGCAGCTTGACTAGACTACGCGAGCAGTACTTC	CASSLTRLREQYF
NA	TRBV2	TRBJ1-4	NA	TGTGCCAGCAAGCCGCTAAGGGGAGGCGAAAAACTGTTTTTT	CASKPLRGGEKLFF
NA	TRBV28	TRBJ1-3	NA	TGTGCCAGCAGTGTGGGGGGCTCTGGAAACACCATATATTTT	CASSVGGSGNTIYF
NA	TRBV27	TRBJ2-1	TRBD1	TGTGCCAGCAGTTCCTACAGGGGCCTCTCCTACAATGAGCAGTTCTTC	CASSSYRGLSYNEQFF
NA	TRBV30	TRBJ1-1	NA	TGTGCCTGGAGTGTTCTAGGGGCTGAAGCTTTCTTT	CAWSVLGAEAFF
NA	TRBV5-1	TRBJ2-1	TRBD2	TGCGCCAGCAGCTTTAGCGGGAGCGCCTACAATGAGCAGTTCTTC	CASSFSGSAYNEQFF
once	TRBV6-1	TRBJ2-7	TRBD2	TGTGCCAGCAGTCGCCAAAGCGGGGTAAAGGTGCAGTACTTC	CASSRQSGVKVQYF
few	TRBV7-2	TRBJ2-7	NA	TGTGCCAGCAGCCCGGGACCCCTCTACGAGCAGTACTTC	CASSPGPLYEQYF
NA	TRBV11-1	TRBJ2-2	TRBD2	TGTGCCAGCAGCCAAGGGACTAGCGGGGTCCCCGGGGAGCTGTTTTTT	CASSQGTSGVPGELFF
NA	TRBV5-6	TRBJ2-1	NA	TGTGCCAGCAGCTTGGATTATGTCGGCGAGCAGTTCTTC	CASSLDYVGEQFF
NA	TRBV11-2	TRBJ2-3	NA	TGTGCCAGCAGCTTATTCTACCAGACCACAGATACGCAGTATTTT	CASSLFYQTTDTQYF